This T cell receptor beta chain was retrieved from a study of Ad26.COV2.S vaccination and SARS-CoV-2 variants. To note about this clone: Antigen: not known.

The method was immunoSEQ multiplex PCR; TCRdb's version includes in-frame clones alone and lacks a portion of them. Found here are about 680,000 clones, more than 80% of them singletons; the top ten hold roughly 1.5%. Study-level findings and limits: Recipients of vaccine and of placebo showed similar breadth of their non-spike TCR repertoires.

Treatment described: some 20 received Ad26.COV2.S at low or high dose, single or two shots; several received placebo; per-sample allocation not given. Sampling occurred on day 63 after the first vaccine or placebo injection. This receptor was taken from a person between 18 and 65 years old who received the Ad26.COV2.S COVID-19 vaccine or a placebo. The sample in question was peripheral blood, obtained in a trial of Ad26.COV2.S vaccine versus placebo.

The DNA for the CDR3 is TGTGCCAGCAAATACGGGGGGGAAGCTTTCTTT. This codes for CASKYGGEAFF. V usage is TRBV6-5 and J usage is TRBJ1-1, with D maybe TRBD1 (5 bases). In germline, CDR1 is MNHEY, CDR2 SVGAGI. The length of the CDR3 is 11 residues. Trimming cost V 7 bases and J 8 bases, with 11 bases left between them.